This T cell receptor (beta chain) derives from a study of post-analysis software for immune sequencing data. Each TCR beta cDNA library carried unique molecular identifiers. TCRdb fed the PCR reads into MiXCR, producing one record per CDR3 protein. The data hold about 620,000 distinct CDR3 sequences, with 44% observed a single time. The clonotype originates from a girl aged 5-17 years with multiple sclerosis. Sequences were obtained from blood.

CDR3 nucleotide sequence: TGTGCCACCGGCTCGGGACTAGCGGGCCTCACAGATACGCAGTATTTT. Its translation: CATGSGLAGLTDTQYF. The chain joins TRBV24-1 to TRBJ2-3, with 12 bases lining up with TRBD2. The CDR3 is 16 amino acids. The trim removed 9 bases at V and 2 bases at J, leaving 8 bases unmatched. The germline V gene encodes CDR1 KGHDR and CDR2 SFDVKD.